This passage covers 24 T cell receptor beta chains from one sample sequenced in a study of T-cell reconstitution after alpha-beta-depleted transplantation in children. Molecular barcoding with unique molecular identifiers was used for the TCRbeta library. TCRdb redid the calling of the PCR reads with MiXCR, one entry per CDR3 protein. The data show a few hundred thousand distinct CDR3 sequences, about 9.6% seen once. This material consisted of PBMCs from the stem cell graft donor, taken from the stem cell graft. These receptors originate from a human donor who donated a stem cell graft to a child with SCID.

In this sample, this clonotype turned up many times. The rearrangement links TRBV4-3 to TRBJ2-1; TRBD2 matches 7 bases. Per the germline V gene, CDR1 is LGHNA and CDR2 is YSLEER. The CDR3 runs to 19 residues. The trim removed 0 bases at V and 4 bases at J, leaving 15 bases unmatched. The CDR3 coding sequence is TGCGCCAGCAGCCAAGATCCACTCCCTGGGGGGGAAACATACAATGAGCAGTTCTTC. This sequence encodes CASSQDPLPGGETYNEQFF.

The chain recombines TRBV18 with TRBJ1-5; TRBD1 is a possible D gene (5 bases). The V and J ends lost 6 bases and 15 bases respectively, with 15 bases between them. CDR1 is KGHSH and CDR2 is LQKENI in the germline V gene. CDR3 length: 11 amino acids. The CDR3 DNA is TGTGCCAGCTCTGAGGGGACTAGCACGCATTTT. Encoded protein: CASSEGTSTHF.

As concerns this clonotype: With a much larger clone just one base away, this may be a read error. This rearrangement joins TRBV6-5 to TRBJ1-2, with 7 bases matching TRBD1. The CDR3 contains 11 residues. Germline V gene lookup returns CDR1 MNHEY and CDR2 SVGAGI. The DNA for the CDR3 is TGTGACAGCAGCAAACAGGGGCAGGACACCTTC. Encoded protein: CDSSKQGQDTF.

This clonotype has just a few counts. Just one base apart from a much larger clone, this may be a read error. This chain links TRBV5-1 with TRBJ1-2; D is possibly TRBD1 (5 bases). This CDR3 is built from 13 residues. Germline loops: CDR1 SGHRS, CDR2 YFSETQ. CDR3 sequence reads: CASSSPGDYGDTF. The CDR3 coding sequence is TGCGCCAGCAGCTCCCCTGGGGACTATGGCGACACCTTC. The variable domain in full, with the rest retrieved from reference TRBV5-1 and TRBJ1-2, is KAGVTQTPRYLIKTRGQQVTLSCSPISGHRSVSWYQQTPGQGLQFLFEYFSETQRNKGNFPGRFSGRQFSNSRSEMNVSTLELGDSALYLCASSSPGDYGDTFGSGTRLTVV.

At least ten counts were recorded for this clonotype. The gene calls are TRBV20-1 and TRBJ1-5, with D unclear. Trimming cost V 3 bases and J 2 bases, with 5 bases left between them. Germline V gene sequence: CDR1 DFQATT, CDR2 SNEGSKA (reference sequence). The CDR3 extends over 12 amino acids. The CDR3 spells CSASLGNQPQHF. The CDR3 DNA reads TGCAGTGCTAGTTTAGGCAATCAGCCCCAGCATTTT.

As to this clonotype: This clone may be a read error of a much larger clone one base away. This chain joins TRBV2 and TRBJ2-7; 7 bases line up with TRBD2. Germline V gene lookup returns CDR1 SNHLY and CDR2 FYNNEI. This CDR3 spans 14 amino acids. Trimming removed 6 bases from V and 3 bases from J; junction bases left unmatched: 8. The DNA of the CDR3 is TGTGCCAGCAGGACTAGCTGGGATTACTACGAGCAGTACTTC. The encoded protein is CASRTSWDYYEQYF.

In its sample, this clonotype was seen many times. The rearrangement joins TRBV5-1 to TRBJ2-2, with D unresolved. Germline V gives CDR1 SGHRS, CDR2 YFSETQ. CDR3 length: 17 amino acids. V lost 1 base to trimming and J lost 0 bases, with 13 bases between them. The CDR3 loop reads CASSLFNWAANTGELFF. CDR3 nucleotide sequence: TGCGCCAGCAGCTTGTTTAATTGGGCAGCGAACACCGGGGAGCTGTTTTTT. The full variable domain, its missing parts supplied by reference TRBV5-1 and TRBJ2-2, is KAGVTQTPRYLIKTRGQQVTLSCSPISGHRSVSWYQQTPGQGLQFLFEYFSETQRNKGNFPGRFSGRQFSNSRSEMNVSTLELGDSALYLCASSLFNWAANTGELFFGEGSRLTVL.

In its sample, this clonotype was seen many times. The CDR3 nucleotides read TGTGCCAGCAGTTTCCGCACAGGGTTTCCTTCGGTAGCTTTCTTT. Residues: CASSFRTGFPSVAFF. The chain uses TRBV27 and TRBJ1-1; D is possibly TRBD1 (6 bases). This CDR3 comprises 15 residues. The V and J ends lost 3 bases and 10 bases respectively, with 21 bases between them. The V gene's germline CDR1 is MNHEY and CDR2 SMNVEV (reference sequence).

The genes are TRBV11-2 and TRBJ2-3, with 10 bases identical to TRBD1. The CDR3 totals 16 residues. Trimming cost V 4 bases and J 5 bases; bases outside gene matches: 9. Germline V gene sequence: CDR1 SGHAT, CDR2 FQNNGV. CDR3 bases: TGTGCCAGCAGCTCTTATTCTGACAGGGGGCTAGATACGCAGTATTTT. This encodes CASSSYSDRGLDTQYF.

At least ten counts were recorded for this clonotype. V is TRBV7-2 and J is TRBJ2-1; perhaps TRBD1 as D (6 bases). V was pared by 0 bases and J by 2 bases, with 14 bases between. Per germline, CDR1 SGHTA and CDR2 FQGNSA. The CDR3 is 17 amino acids. The CDR3 bases are TGTGCCAGCAGCTTAGCGATCTTTGGGGGCACCTACAATGAGCAGTTCTTC. Translating it yields CASSLAIFGGTYNEQFF. Full variable domain (rest looked up from reference TRBV7-2 and TRBJ2-1): GAGVSQSPSNKVTEKGKDVELRCDPISGHTALYWYRQSLGQGLEFLIYFQGNSAPDKSGLPSDRFSAERTGGSVSTLTIQRTQQEDSAVYLCASSLAIFGGTYNEQFFGPGTRLTVL.

This clonotype occurred many times. CDR3 sequence reads: CASSLVETADQPQHF. Here the CDR3 DNA reads TGTGCCAGCAGCTTAGTGGAGACCGCTGATCAGCCCCAGCATTTT. V and J are TRBV7-2 and TRBJ1-5; no definite D call. CDR3 length equals 15 residues. The V and J ends lost 1 base and 5 bases respectively, with 12 bases between them. Germline V gene lookup returns CDR1 SGHTA and CDR2 FQGNSA.

This clonotype was seen repeatedly, ten times or more. The rearrangement joins TRBV20-1 to TRBJ1-5; D call uncertain. The CDR3 sequence is 15 residues long. V lost 3 bases, J lost 2 bases, and 14 bases lay in between. Germline V gene lookup returns CDR1 DFQATT and CDR2 SNEGSKA (reference sequence). CDR3 loop: CSASPFGQGNQPQHF. CDR3 sequence (DNA): TGCAGTGCTAGCCCTTTCGGGCAGGGCAATCAGCCCCAGCATTTT.

V is TRBV5-1 and J is TRBJ1-4; D gene ambiguous. The CDR3 contains 14 residues. Trimming took 4 bases from V and 8 from J, leaving 15 bases between them. The germline V gene encodes CDR1 SGHRS and CDR2 YFSETQ. The CDR3 reads CASSVDGSQEKLFF. The CDR3 DNA sequence: TGCGCCAGCAGCGTGGACGGATCACAGGAAAAACTGTTTTTT.

The table lists this clonotype with many counts. The gene calls are TRBV20-1 and TRBJ2-5; the D gene is possibly TRBD1 (5 bases). V was clipped by 6 bases and J by 1 base, with 21 bases between them. The germline V gene encodes CDR1 DFQATT and CDR2 SNEGSKA (reference sequence). The CDR3 totals 16 residues. Written as DNA, the CDR3 is TGCAGTGCCCTCCCCCTCCAGGGCGACATCCAAGAGACCCAGTACTTC. Translating it yields CSALPLQGDIQETQYF.

This clonotype was counted many times. The chain links TRBV28 to TRBJ1-5; TRBD1 aligns across 8 bases. Looked up from germline, CDR1 is MDHEN and CDR2 is SYDVKM. This CDR3 has 14 amino acids. The ends lost 5 bases at V and 7 bases at J; junction bases unmatched: 7. CDR3 amino acids: CASSTQGAEQPQHF. CDR3 DNA sequence: TGTGCCAGCAGTACCCAGGGGGCGGAACAGCCCCAGCATTTT.

This clonotype has at least ten counts. The V call is TRBV20-1, the J call TRBJ1-1, with D unresolved. Between the trimmed V and J ends, which lost 6 bases and 0 bases, there was a span of 14 bases. The V gene's germline CDR1 is DFQATT and CDR2 SNEGSKA (reference sequence). The CDR3 has 14 residues. The CDR3 DNA sequence: TGCAGTGCCAGGAAGATGCGGGTGAACACTGAAGCTTTCTTT. Translation: CSARKMRVNTEAFF.

This clonotype has a count of ten or more. J is TRBJ2-1 and V is TRBV27; 11 nucleotides agree with TRBD1. This CDR3 has 15 residues. Germline loops: CDR1 MNHEY, CDR2 SMNVEV (reference sequence). Trimming removed 3 bases from V and 12 bases from J; junction bases left unmatched: 10. In nucleotides, the CDR3 is TGTGCCAGCAGTTTCCCCGGGACAGGGGGGATTTCGCAGTTCTTC. Translation: CASSFPGTGGISQFF.

This clonotype was counted ten times or more. The chain combines TRBV24-1 with TRBJ1-5, with TRBD1 identical over 8 bases. After removal of 5 bases from V and 10 bases from J, the junction contained 9 bases not matched to a gene. This CDR3 comprises 14 residues. Germline lookup yields CDR1 KGHDR and CDR2 SFDVKD. CDR3 nucleotides: TGTGCCACCAGTGCCGGGACAGGTGTTGGACCCCAGCATTTT. As protein: CATSAGTGVGPQHF.

This clonotype has at least ten counts. The J gene is TRBJ2-5, the V gene TRBV11-2; TRBD2 matches 8 bases. The CDR3 is 16 residues long. V shed 5 bases and J 5 bases; nucleotides not matched to a gene: 13. The germline V gene has CDR1 SGHAT and CDR2 FQNNGV. In nucleotides, the CDR3 is TGTGCCAGCAGCCCCTCTCAGCGGGGGCCGTGGGAGACCCAGTACTTC. Its protein is CASSPSQRGPWETQYF.

There are many counts of this clonotype. V is TRBV5-1 and J is TRBJ1-6, with TRBD1 matching 7 bases. Germline V gene data show CDR1 as SGHRS and CDR2 as YFSETQ. The V gene end was trimmed by 0 bases and the J gene end by 7 bases; junction bases not matched to a gene: 4. The CDR3 has 15 amino acids. The CDR3 nucleotides are TGCGCCAGCAGCTTGGAAGGGGGCCGAAATTCACCCCTCCACTTT. Its translation is CASSLEGGRNSPLHF. Full variable domain (rest looked up from reference TRBV5-1 and TRBJ1-6): KAGVTQTPRYLIKTRGQQVTLSCSPISGHRSVSWYQQTPGQGLQFLFEYFSETQRNKGNFPGRFSGRQFSNSRSEMNVSTLELGDSALYLCASSLEGGRNSPLHFGNGTRLTVT.

The table lists this clonotype with many counts. This sequence joins TRBV7-8 and TRBJ2-2; D is possibly TRBD2 (6 bases). Germline CDR1 SGHVS, CDR2 FQNEAQ. This CDR3 has 15 amino acids. V was pared by 5 bases and J by 7 bases, with 17 bases between. The DNA of the CDR3 is TGTGCCAGCAGCCGTGGACGGGGGTCGAGCGGGGAGCTGTTTTTT. Translated: CASSRGRGSSGELFF.

There are a few counts of this clonotype. The chain uses TRBV12-3 or TRBV12-4 and TRBJ1-1, with 7 bases lining up with TRBD1. V was clipped by 6 bases and J by 2 bases; unmatched bases: 6. The CDR3 extends over 14 amino acids. For the CDR3, the DNA is TGTGCCAGCAGGGGTTGGACAGGAAACACTGAAGCTTTCTTT. Residues: CASRGWTGNTEAFF.

The chain has TRBV4-1 and TRBJ2-5, with D maybe TRBD2 (6 bases). This CDR3 spans 14 amino acids. Trimming stripped 0 bases from V and 4 bases from J, with 9 bases between. The V gene's germline CDR1 is MGHRA and CDR2 YSYEKL. CDR3 DNA: TGCGCCAGCAGCCAAGATGCGGGGAGAGAGACCCAGTACTTC. This sequence encodes CASSQDAGRETQYF.

The sample holds many counts of this clonotype. This sequence joins TRBV7-6 and TRBJ1-3, with 7 bases aligning to TRBD1. CDR1 is SGHVS and CDR2 is FNYEAQ in the germline V gene. V was pared by 5 bases and J by 2 bases, with 9 bases of the junction left unmatched. The CDR3 sequence is 16 residues long. CDR3 nucleotide sequence: TGTGCCAGCAGCGATTCCGGGACAGACCCTGGAAACACCATATATTTT. Protein: CASSDSGTDPGNTIYF.